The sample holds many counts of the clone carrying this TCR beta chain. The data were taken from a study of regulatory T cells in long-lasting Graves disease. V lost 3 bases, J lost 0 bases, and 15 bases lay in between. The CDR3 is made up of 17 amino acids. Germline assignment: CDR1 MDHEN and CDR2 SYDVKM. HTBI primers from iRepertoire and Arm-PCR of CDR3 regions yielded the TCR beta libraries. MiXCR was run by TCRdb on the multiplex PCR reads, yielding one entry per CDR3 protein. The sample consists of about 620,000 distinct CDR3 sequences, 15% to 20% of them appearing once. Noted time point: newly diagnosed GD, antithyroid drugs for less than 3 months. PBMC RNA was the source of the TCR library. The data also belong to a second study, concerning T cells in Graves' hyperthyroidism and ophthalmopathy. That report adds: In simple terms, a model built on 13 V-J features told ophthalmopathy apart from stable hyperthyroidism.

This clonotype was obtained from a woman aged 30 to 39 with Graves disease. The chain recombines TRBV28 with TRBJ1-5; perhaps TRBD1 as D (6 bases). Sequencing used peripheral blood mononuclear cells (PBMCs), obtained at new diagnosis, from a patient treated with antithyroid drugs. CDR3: CASSFSRGGYSNQPQHF. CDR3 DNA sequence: TGTGCCAGCAGTTTTAGCAGGGGAGGCTATAGCAATCAGCCCCAGCATTTT.